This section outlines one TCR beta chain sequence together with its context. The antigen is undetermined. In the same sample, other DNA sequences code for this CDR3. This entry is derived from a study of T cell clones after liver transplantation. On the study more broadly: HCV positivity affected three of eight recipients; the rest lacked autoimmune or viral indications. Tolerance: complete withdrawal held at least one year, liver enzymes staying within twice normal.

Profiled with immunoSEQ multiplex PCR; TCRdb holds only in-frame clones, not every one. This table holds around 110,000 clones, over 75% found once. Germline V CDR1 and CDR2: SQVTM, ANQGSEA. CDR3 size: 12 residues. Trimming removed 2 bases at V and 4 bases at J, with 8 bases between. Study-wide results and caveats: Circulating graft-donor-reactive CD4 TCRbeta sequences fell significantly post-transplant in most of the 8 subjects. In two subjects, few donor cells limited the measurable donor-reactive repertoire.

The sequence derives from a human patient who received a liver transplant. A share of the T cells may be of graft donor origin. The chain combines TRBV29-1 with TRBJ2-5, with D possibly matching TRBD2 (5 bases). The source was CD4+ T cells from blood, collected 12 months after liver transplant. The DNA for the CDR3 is TGCAGCGTTGAATACGGAGGAGAGACCCAGTACTTC. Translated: CSVEYGGETQYF.